This TCR beta chain was retrieved from a study of blood T cell repertoires in COVID-19. Study context: Samples taken during acute and convalescent COVID-19 were collected in the United States, Italy and Spain.

Trimming stripped 5 bases from V and 0 bases from J, with 11 bases between. CDR3 size: 15 residues. Per germline, CDR1 SGHVS and CDR2 FNYEAQ. Followed over time, Seattle patients had been enrolled while infection was active. Authors' data handling: The assay estimated nucleated cells by amplifying reference gene primers. Generated by immunoSEQ multiplex PCR, the TCRdb table keeps only in-frame clones and is missing some. D and trimming were read from the DNA, whereas the V and J calls and clone size are those reported in that table. The sample has roughly 150,000 clones; approximately 81% are singletons.

The sequenced sample consisted of peripheral blood. This sequence originates from a woman aged 55-69 years with COVID-19, enrolled during active disease. The chain links TRBV7-6 to TRBJ2-1; D unclear. In DNA, the CDR3 is TGTGCCAGCAGCATAGACCGGAGCTCCTACAATGAGCAGTTCTTC. Translating it yields CASSIDRSSYNEQFF.